This T cell receptor beta chain was sequenced in a study of T cell repertoires in cytomegalovirus infection. Findings and limits, study-wide: The ex vivo response was dominated by HLA-C-restricted CMV-specific TCR beta clonotypes.

Regarding this clonotype: The antigen is undetermined. The junction departs from the called germline gene at one end, perhaps through a read error.

One entry per CDR3 protein, called by TCRdb with MiXCR from the reads. The sample has under 350,000 distinct CDR3 sequences; 9.5% are singletons. The TCR comes from a human donor in good health (CMV status not recorded). Some clones in this sample may be carry-over from other donors' samples. Specimen: PBMCs.

In nucleotides, the CDR3 is TGCAGTGCTAGAACCTACAGGGGGATAAGTGATTCACCCCCCCACTTT. It translates to CSARTYRGISDSPPHF. This sequence joins TRBV20-1 and TRBJ1-6, with 8 bases fitting TRBD1. The CDR3 is 16 amino acids. Germline V gene lookup returns CDR1 DFQATT and CDR2 SNEGSKA (reference sequence).